The clone carrying this T cell receptor (beta chain) was detected ten times or more. The CDR3 spans 13 residues. V was shortened by 6 bases and J by 3 bases, with 12 bases between the two germline ends. The data were taken from a study of read filtering for tumor transcriptome and immune sequencing. The library was built from 400 ng RNA with molecular barcoded adaptors for alpha/delta and beta/gamma chains. TCRdb analysed the reads with MiXCR anew, one entry per CDR3 protein. The sample consists of around 65,000 distinct CDR3 sequences, around 20% of them appearing once. The V call is TRBV12-3 or TRBV12-4, the J call TRBJ2-7; no definite D call. What was sequenced was a population of CD138-negative cells sorted from bone marrow. The TCR was taken from a donor at least 40 years old with multiple myeloma. The CDR3 DNA reads as TGTGCCAGCAGCCGGGTCCAAGGCTACGAGCAGTACTTC. It codes for CASSRVQGYEQYF.